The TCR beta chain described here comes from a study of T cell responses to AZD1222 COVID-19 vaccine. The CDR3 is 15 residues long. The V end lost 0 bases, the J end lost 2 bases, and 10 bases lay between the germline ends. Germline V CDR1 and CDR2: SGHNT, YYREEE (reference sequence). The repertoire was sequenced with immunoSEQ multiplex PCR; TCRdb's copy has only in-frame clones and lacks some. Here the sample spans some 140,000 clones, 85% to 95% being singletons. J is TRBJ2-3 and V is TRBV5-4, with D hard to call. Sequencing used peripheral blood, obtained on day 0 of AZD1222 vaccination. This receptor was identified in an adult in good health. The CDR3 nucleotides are TGTGCCAGCAGCTTGGGTGTTGGAATCACAGATACGCAGTATTTT. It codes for CASSLGVGITDTQYF.